One and the same sample provided the 26 T cell receptor beta chains below, sequenced in a study of T cell responses to AZD1222 COVID-19 vaccine listed by TCRdb under 2021. Receptor libraries were prepared by the immunoSEQ multiplex PCR assay. TCRdb's version of the immuneACCESS table is confined to in-frame rearrangements and falls short of the full clone set. An unresolved V gene accounts for under half of the shortfall where checked; the remainder is of unknown origin. This sample has 120,000 or so clones in its table, and 75% to 90% of those were observed once. Under 3.5% of the sample is held by the ten biggest clonotypes. Taken with the paper, the label for time point translates to: baseline before first vaccination. The material sequenced was peripheral blood, taken on day 0 of AZD1222 vaccination. Receptors were obtained from an adult in good health.

This chain links TRBV27 with TRBJ1-1; D ambiguous. CDR1 and CDR2 from the germline V gene are MNHEY and SMNVEV (reference sequence). Trimming took off 2 bases at V and 1 base at J, with 5 bases between the two ends. This CDR3 is 13 amino acids long. The DNA of the CDR3 is TGTGCCAGCAGTTTAGGTACGAACACTGAAGCTTTCTTT. Translation gives CASSLGTNTEAFF.

The chain is built from TRBV9 and TRBJ1-2; TRBD1 is a possible D gene (6 bases). The CDR3 covers 13 residues. Germline V gives CDR1 SGDLS, CDR2 YYNGEE. The V gene lost 7 bases and the J gene lost 8 bases, with 18 bases spanning the gap. CDR3 DNA: TGTGCCAGCGGCCACAGGGTGTCGGGAGGCTACACCTTC. It translates to CASGHRVSGGYTF.

J is TRBJ1-1 and V is TRBV18, with D possibly TRBD1 on 6 matching bases. The germline V and J ends were trimmed by 1 base and 0 bases, with 12 bases remaining between them. Germline-derived CDR1 and CDR2 are KGHSH and LQKENI. The CDR3 extends over 16 amino acids. CDR3 nucleotide sequence: TGTGCCAGCTCACCACGGGGGCCCGCGGTGAACACTGAAGCTTTCTTT. It is translated as CASSPRGPAVNTEAFF.

This sequence joins TRBV7-2 and TRBJ1-2, with D perhaps TRBD1 (5 bases). In germline, CDR1 is SGHTA, CDR2 FQGNSA. This CDR3 region has 14 residues. V lost 5 bases and J lost 7, with 17 bases in between. The CDR3 here is CASSTPWEGAGYTF. Here the CDR3 DNA reads TGTGCCAGCAGCACCCCGTGGGAAGGGGCTGGCTACACCTTC.

The V call is TRBV28, the J call TRBJ1-6; D possibly corresponds to TRBD1 (5 bases). Germline V gives CDR1 MDHEN, CDR2 SYDVKM. The CDR3 loop spans 12 amino acids. V was pared by 7 bases and J by 7 bases, with 8 bases between. CDR3 bases: TGTGCCAGCACAGGGCGAAATTCACCCCTCCACTTT. It is translated as CASTGRNSPLHF.

The gene calls are TRBV10-2 and TRBJ1-1, with D hard to call. Germline CDR1 WSHSY, CDR2 SAAADI. Trimming left V 7 bases short and J 7 bases short, with 13 bases between. This CDR3 has 12 amino acids. In DNA, the CDR3 is TGCGCCAGCAAAGGGTTCCTCGATGAAGCTTTCTTT. Translation gives CASKGFLDEAFF.

This chain uses TRBV18 with TRBJ1-5; D is unclear. Germline values: CDR1 KGHSH, CDR2 LQKENI. The CDR3 is made up of 14 amino acids. V shed 6 bases and J shed 4 bases, with 13 bases lying between them. CDR3 loop: CASSTSWQNQPQHF. The DNA for the CDR3 is TGTGCCAGCTCCACCTCGTGGCAAAATCAGCCCCAGCATTTT.

This clone was observed at least ten times. The gene calls are TRBV5-4 and TRBJ2-7, with D possibly being TRBD2 (6 bases). The length of the CDR3 is 16 residues. The germline V gene has CDR1 SGHNT and CDR2 YYREEE (reference sequence). Trimming removed 4 bases at V and 0 bases at J, with 17 bases between. CDR3 sequence (DNA): TGTGCCAGCAGCATGGGGGGTGCGCTTTCCTCCTACGAGCAGTACTTC. Amino acid sequence: CASSMGGALSSYEQYF.

This sequence joins TRBV7-9 and TRBJ2-2, with 12 bases that match TRBD2. Germline assignment: CDR1 SEHNR and CDR2 FQNEAQ (reference sequence). The V gene end was trimmed by 5 bases and the J gene end by 6 bases; junction bases not matched to a gene: 4. This CDR3 is 15 amino acids long. The CDR3 reads CASSPTSGSAGELFF. DNA for the CDR3: TGTGCCAGCAGCCCGACTAGCGGGAGCGCCGGGGAGCTGTTTTTT. The entire variable domain, with the rest obtained from reference TRBV7-9 and TRBJ2-2, is as follows: DTGVSQNPRHKITKRGQNVTFRCDPISEHNRLYWYRQTLGQGPEFLTYFQNEAQLEKSRLLSDRFSAERPKGSFSTLEIQRTEQGDSAMYLCASSPTSGSAGELFFGEGSRLTVL.

The chain is built from TRBV9 and TRBJ1-4, with D possibly TRBD1 on 5 matching bases. The CDR3 has 13 residues. V was shortened by 4 bases and J by 7 bases, with 11 bases between the two germline ends. The germline V gene encodes CDR1 SGDLS and CDR2 YYNGEE. CDR3 sequence (DNA): TGTGCCAGCAGCCCAAGGGGAGGTGAAAAACTGTTTTTT. Protein product: CASSPRGGEKLFF.

This chain uses TRBV5-5 with TRBJ1-1, with D unclear. CDR1 SGHKS and CDR2 YYEKEE come from the germline V gene (reference sequence). There are 15 residues in the CDR3. The V end was cut by 4 bases, the J end by 2 bases, with 15 bases between. In nucleotides, the CDR3 is TGTGCCAGCAGCCTGGCAAAATCGGGCAACACTGAAGCTTTCTTT. It encodes CASSLAKSGNTEAFF.

This clone came up once. This chain's CDR3 is CASSPGNSVYTDTQYF. In DNA, the CDR3 is TGTGCCAGCAGTCCCGGTAATAGCGTCTACACAGATACGCAGTATTTT. The rearrangement uses TRBV6-2 or TRBV6-3 and TRBJ2-3; a weak D match, TRBD2 (5 bases). V lost 5 bases and J lost 2, with 17 bases in between. Per germline, CDR1 MNHEY and CDR2 SVGEGT. The CDR3 is made up of 16 amino acids.

V is TRBV6-4 and J is TRBJ1-6; 10 bases are a match to TRBD1. CDR3 length: 15 residues. Germline V gene data show CDR1 as MRHNA and CDR2 as SNTAGT. The V segment lost 6 bases and the J segment 7 bases; nucleotides outside the gene matches: 6. CDR3 protein: CASRETGGLNSPLHF. The CDR3 DNA follows: TGTGCCAGCAGAGAGACAGGGGGCCTGAATTCACCCCTCCACTTT.

The genes are TRBV14 and TRBJ2-5, with TRBD2 identical over 9 bases. V lost 0 bases, J lost 5 bases, and 10 bases stayed unmatched. CDR3 length: 17 amino acids. The germline gives CDR1 SGHDN, CDR2 FVKESK. In DNA, the CDR3 is TGTGCCAGCAGCCAAGATAAGGCTAGCGGGAAAAAGGAGACCCAGTACTTC. Translating gives CASSQDKASGKKETQYF.

The V call is TRBV18, the J call TRBJ1-5, with 7 bases lining up with TRBD1. This CDR3 is built from 14 residues. Germline V gene data show CDR1 as KGHSH and CDR2 as LQKENI. V lost 6 bases and J lost 1; bases outside the gene matches: 3. The chain's CDR3 is CASSDRESNQPQHF. CDR3 DNA sequence: TGTGCCAGCTCCGACAGGGAAAGCAATCAGCCCCAGCATTTT.

This chain connects TRBV2 to TRBJ2-7; D may be TRBD2 (5 bases). Trimming took 5 bases from V and 3 from J, leaving 20 bases between them. This CDR3 region has 16 residues. Germline V gene lookup returns CDR1 SNHLY and CDR2 FYNNEI. The CDR3 nucleotides read TGTGCCAGCAGTACCCTACTAGGACGGCCTAACTACGAGCAGTACTTC. Translation gives CASSTLLGRPNYEQYF.

The rearrangement uses TRBV28 and TRBJ2-3; no clear D. Trimming cost V 3 bases and J 2 bases, with 9 bases left between them. This CDR3 spans 14 amino acids. Germline V gene lookup returns CDR1 MDHEN and CDR2 SYDVKM. The CDR3 DNA follows: TGTGCCAGCAGTTTTGGCACTAACACAGATACGCAGTATTTT. This gives the protein CASSFGTNTDTQYF.

The chain couples TRBV11-2 to TRBJ1-2, with 9 bases aligning to TRBD1. The CDR3 runs to 15 residues. J lost 7 bases, V lost 1 base, and 7 bases had no gene match. Looked up from germline, CDR1 is SGHAT and CDR2 is FQNNGV. For the CDR3, the DNA is TGTGCCAGCAGCTTAGCGGGGACAGGGACGGCTGGCTACACCTTC. This codes for CASSLAGTGTAGYTF.

This chain connects TRBV20-1 to TRBJ1-1; D remains ambiguous. Germline V CDR1 and CDR2: DFQATT, SNEGSKA (reference sequence). This CDR3 is 9 amino acids long. CDR3 loop: CSRTAEAFF. The CDR3 coding sequence is TGCAGCAGGACGGCGGAAGCTTTCTTT.

The J gene is TRBJ2-5, the V gene TRBV30; tentatively, D is TRBD1 or TRBD2 (6 bases each). Between the trimmed V and J ends, which lost 5 bases and 5 bases, there was a span of 15 bases. Germline V gene data show CDR1 as GTSNPN and CDR2 as SVGIG (reference sequence). The CDR3 has 13 amino acids. The DNA of the CDR3 is TGTGCCTGGGGAGTGACAGGAGGGGAGACCCAGTACTTC. Its protein is CAWGVTGGETQYF.

The chain is built from TRBV4-3 and TRBJ2-7; 10 positions agree with TRBD2. The CDR3 has 17 residues. The V gene's germline CDR1 is LGHNA and CDR2 YSLEER. V lost 1 base to trimming and J lost 7 bases; unmatched junction nucleotides: 13. CDR3 sequence: CASSQVVERGGIYEQYF. The CDR3 nucleotides read TGCGCCAGCAGCCAAGTGGTCGAGCGGGGGGGCATTTATGAGCAGTACTTC.

This chain links TRBV29-1 with TRBJ1-2, with TRBD1 as a possible D gene (6 bases). V lost 4 bases and J lost 1, with 13 bases in between. This CDR3 has 14 amino acids. Germline V gene lookup returns CDR1 SQVTM and CDR2 ANQGSEA. The DNA for the CDR3 is TGCAGCGTTGCGAACAGGGACAATAACTATGGCTACACCTTC. This sequence encodes CSVANRDNNYGYTF.

The chain uses TRBV9 and TRBJ1-4; 9 bases fit TRBD1. J gave up 7 bases and V 0 bases, and 1 base lay outside the gene matches. CDR3 size: 14 residues. Germline CDR1 SGDLS, CDR2 YYNGEE. This chain's CDR3 is CASSVGQGGEKLFF. DNA for the CDR3: TGTGCCAGCAGCGTAGGACAGGGGGGTGAAAAACTGTTTTTT.

The chain carries TRBV12-3 or TRBV12-4 and TRBJ1-5, with D perhaps TRBD1 (5 bases). With 6 bases removed from V and 6 bases from J, the gap between germline ends came to 12 bases. This CDR3 has 13 amino acids. CDR3 sequence reads: CASSVMRGQPQHF. The DNA for the CDR3 is TGTGCCAGCAGCGTCATGAGGGGTCAGCCCCAGCATTTT.

This sequence joins TRBV24-1 and TRBJ2-1; tentative D call: TRBD1 (5 bases). With 4 bases removed from V and 1 base from J, the gap between germline ends came to 10 bases. The germline CDR1 and CDR2 sequences are KGHDR and SFDVKD. The CDR3 covers 15 residues. CDR3 amino acids: CATSDPRGSYNEQFF. Written as DNA, the CDR3 is TGTGCCACCAGTGACCCTAGGGGTTCCTACAATGAGCAGTTCTTC.

The V and J genes are TRBV7-9 and TRBJ2-1; 11 bases line up with TRBD2. Germline CDR1 and CDR2: SEHNR and FQNEAQ (reference sequence). Losses at the gene ends were 5 bases for V and 9 bases for J; bases not matched to a gene: 12. The CDR3 has 16 amino acids. The CDR3 loop is CASSPRLAGTPGEQFF. The CDR3 coding sequence is TGTGCCAGCAGCCCCCGACTAGCGGGGACGCCCGGTGAGCAGTTCTTC.